This entry is about one TCR beta chain. The data were taken from a study of low-dose radiotherapy and immunotherapy resistance in tumors. Described time point: before trial treatment. Low-dose radiotherapy, low-dose cyclophosphamide, aspirin, ipilimumab and nivolumab were all given to the donors. The patients who were eligible all carried advanced solid tumors that lacked tumor-infiltrating lymphocytes, meaning the tumors were TIL-negative. Priming of first-strand cDNA relied on TRAV- and TRBV-specific primers (covering alpha and beta chains). The authors ran around 18 PCR cycles to amplify TCRs with a constant-region primer and V-primer adapter. Using its own MiXCR run on the reads, TCRdb lists one record per CDR3 protein. Among about 39,000 distinct CDR3 sequences listed, 31% were seen once. Germline V lookup: CDR1 MNHNS, CDR2 SASEGT. CDR3 length: 13 amino acids. The V and J ends lost 8 bases and 6 bases, in that order; junction bases with no gene match: 9.

The source of this sequence is a male donor with gallbladder cancer. Source: PBMCs, taken before treatment. This chain connects TRBV6-1 to TRBJ2-7; 8 positions agree with TRBD1. In nucleotides, the CDR3 is TGTGCCAGCGATCGGACAGGGAGCGCCGAGCAGTACTTC. Protein sequence: CASDRTGSAEQYF.